The 27 T cell receptor beta chains presented below share a single source sample, sequenced in a study of cytomegalovirus exposure and HLA in healthy donors. With 60 Vbeta and 13 Jbeta primers, the PCR was carried out. Method: immunoSEQ multiplex PCR; TCRdb's copy keeps in-frame clones and lacks some. The sample holds 150,000 or so clones; around 80% are singletons and the top ten take roughly 6.3%. The sample taken for sequencing was PBMCs. The source of these receptors is a male donor in good health and CMV-seropositive.

This clone occurred a few times. The chain employs TRBV20-1 and TRBJ1-1; the D is unclear. CDR1 is DFQATT and CDR2 is SNEGSKA in the germline V gene (reference sequence). The germline V and J ends were trimmed by 3 bases and 3 bases, with 5 bases remaining between them. The CDR3 runs 11 residues. CDR3 DNA sequence: TGCAGTGCTAGCCCAGACACTGAAGCTTTCTTT. Amino acid sequence: CSASPDTEAFF.

The V gene is TRBV10-3, the J gene TRBJ2-7; TRBD1 matches at 7 bases. This CDR3 region has 14 residues. Trimming took 10 bases from V and 0 from J; bases not matched to a gene: 9. Germline V gene sequence: CDR1 ENHRY, CDR2 SYGVKD. The CDR3 loop is CATVNRDSSYEQYF. In DNA form, the CDR3 reads TGTGCCACCGTGAACCGGGACAGCTCCTACGAGCAGTACTTC.

This chain links TRBV5-1 with TRBJ2-1; a weak D match, TRBD1 (5 bases). V shed 4 bases and J shed 0 bases, with 11 bases lying between them. The CDR3 contains 15 residues. Germline CDR1 reads SGHRS; CDR2 reads YFSETQ. The CDR3: CASSTTANSYNEQFF. In DNA form, the CDR3 reads TGCGCCAGCAGCACGACAGCGAACTCCTACAATGAGCAGTTCTTC.

The V call is TRBV5-6, the J call TRBJ2-7; 9 bases fit TRBD1. CDR1 and CDR2 (germline): SGHDT, YYEEEE. CDR3 size: 15 residues. V dropped 1 base and J dropped 3; count of bases not matched to a gene: 5. DNA for the CDR3: TGTGCCAGCAGCTTGAATGGACAGGGGATCTACGAGCAGTACTTC. Translated: CASSLNGQGIYEQYF.

The V and J genes are TRBV7-9 and TRBJ2-1; the match to TRBD2 covers 14 bases. Germline CDR1 is SEHNR and CDR2 is FQNEAQ (reference sequence). The CDR3 contains 15 residues. The junction had 4 bases not matched to a gene; V was cut back by 6 bases and J by 6 bases. The CDR3 loop is CASSVTSGGANEQFF. CDR3 DNA sequence: TGTGCCAGCAGTGTGACTAGCGGGGGGGCCAATGAGCAGTTCTTC.

CDR3 residues: CASSLLGNTDTQYF. For the CDR3, the DNA is TGTGCCAGTTCCCTACTAGGAAACACAGATACGCAGTATTTT. The chain is built from TRBV18 and TRBJ2-3, with D possibly TRBD2 on 5 matching bases. Trimming stripped 9 bases from V and 2 bases from J, with 15 bases between. CDR1 is KGHSH, CDR2 LQKENI, per germline. This CDR3 is 14 amino acids long.

J is TRBJ2-2 and V is TRBV9; D gene ambiguous. CDR1 is SGDLS and CDR2 is YYNGEE in the germline V gene. The length of the CDR3 is 16 residues. Trimming pared 4 bases from V and 5 bases from J, leaving 18 bases between. The CDR3 sequence: CASSLSTDLRTGELFF. As DNA, the CDR3 is TGTGCCAGCAGCTTATCAACCGATCTGAGGACCGGGGAGCTGTTTTTT.

This CDR3 is CASSRHRNQPQHF. The CDR3 DNA is TGTGCCAGCAGCCGACATCGCAATCAGCCCCAGCATTTT. The genes are TRBV7-3 and TRBJ1-5; D remains unclear. V dropped 5 bases and J dropped 2 bases, with 7 bases sitting between them. CDR3 size: 13 residues. CDR1 and CDR2 (germline): SGHTA, FQGTGA.

This clone has more than one count but fewer than ten. The V and J genes are TRBV6-4 and TRBJ1-2; 11 nucleotides line up with TRBD1. This CDR3 region has 14 residues. V gave up 3 bases and J gave up 4 bases; unmatched junction bases: 1. Germline V CDR1 and CDR2: MRHNA, SNTAGT. The CDR3 coding sequence is TGTGCCAGCAGTGAAGGGACAGGGGGCTATGGCTACACCTTC. Translated: CASSEGTGGYGYTF.

A word on this clone: One junction end disagrees with the germline gene, perhaps due to a read error. The rearrangement links TRBV7-9 to TRBJ2-3, with 14 bases aligning to TRBD2. CDR3 length: 18 residues. The germline V gene has CDR1 SEHNR and CDR2 FQNEAQ (reference sequence). CDR3 in DNA: TGTTCCAGCAGCTTTAGGGGCGGACTAGCGGGAGGAGGCGATACGCAGTATTTT. Encoded protein: CSSSFRGGLAGGGDTQYF.

V is TRBV5-1 and J is TRBJ2-3; 8 nucleotides line up with TRBD2. The germline gives CDR1 SGHRS, CDR2 YFSETQ. The CDR3 covers 17 residues. V lost 0 bases to trimming and J lost 2 bases; unmatched junction nucleotides: 8. In nucleotides, the CDR3 is TGCGCCAGCAGCTTGGCAGGAACTAGCGGACTCACAGATACGCAGTATTTT. Translating gives CASSLAGTSGLTDTQYF.

This chain joins TRBV7-9 and TRBJ2-7; no definite D call. Germline lookup yields CDR1 SEHNR and CDR2 FQNEAQ (reference sequence). V lost 2 bases, J lost 5 bases, and 25 bases lay in between. The CDR3 spans 18 residues. CDR3 amino acids: CASSLIGSSQLPSNEQYF. The CDR3 DNA sequence: TGTGCCAGCAGCTTAATCGGGTCCAGCCAACTTCCAAGTAACGAGCAGTACTTC.

The count of this clone is one. The chain combines TRBV2 with TRBJ1-2, with D tentatively TRBD1 (5 bases). Trimming removed 3 bases from V and 8 bases from J, with 13 bases in between. The CDR3 length is 13 residues. Germline V gene lookup returns CDR1 SNHLY and CDR2 FYNNEI. The CDR3 reads CASSEQQDPGYTF. CDR3 nucleotides: TGTGCCAGCAGTGAGCAACAGGACCCCGGCTACACCTTC. Supplemented by reference TRBV2 and TRBJ1-2, the full variable domain reads EPEVTQTPSHQVTQMGQEVILRCVPISNHLYFYWYRQILGQKVEFLVSFYNNEISEKSEIFDDQFSVERPDGSNFTLKIRSTKLEDSAMYFCASSEQQDPGYTFGSGTRLTVV.

This clone appeared a few times. The gene calls are TRBV10-3 and TRBJ1-1; 9 positions agree with TRBD1. Germline V CDR1 and CDR2: ENHRY, SYGVKD. The V gene end was trimmed by 5 bases and the J gene end by 1 base; junction bases not matched to a gene: 8. The CDR3 is 16 amino acids. The DNA for the CDR3 is TGTGCCATCAGTCGAGTACAGGGGGCTGAGAACACTGAAGCTTTCTTT. This gives the protein CAISRVQGAENTEAFF.

This clone was observed a handful of times. The genes are TRBV30 and TRBJ1-6, with D maybe TRBD1 (6 bases). From germline, CDR1 is GTSNPN and CDR2 SVGIG (reference sequence). The CDR3 is 14 residues long. V was trimmed by 5 bases and J by 7 bases, leaving 15 bases between them. The chain's CDR3 is CAWRTGTPNSPLHF. As DNA, the CDR3 is TGTGCCTGGCGGACCGGGACACCCAATTCACCCCTCCACTTT.

CDR3 region: CASSHWTGGIYTGELFF. The DNA of the CDR3 is TGTGCCAGCAGCCATTGGACAGGGGGGATCTACACCGGGGAGCTGTTTTTT. The rearrangement links TRBV14 to TRBJ2-2; TRBD1 matches at 10 bases. Germline CDR1 and CDR2: SGHDN and FVKESK. CDR3 size: 17 residues. After removal of 3 bases from V and 3 bases from J, the junction contained 7 bases not matched to a gene.

This clone was seen a few times. The chain is built from TRBV2 and TRBJ1-5, with TRBD1 matching over 8 bases. The CDR3 covers 13 residues. V gave up 8 bases and J gave up 1 base; unmatched junction bases: 1. Germline CDR1 and CDR2: SNHLY and FYNNEI. Written as DNA, the CDR3 is TGTGCCAGCCGGGACAGGAGCAATCAGCCCCAGCATTTT. It codes for CASRDRSNQPQHF.

This clone was recorded a few times. The V gene is TRBV18, the J gene TRBJ2-7, with unresolved D. CDR3 size: 14 residues. V dropped 0 bases and J dropped 5 bases, with 11 bases sitting between them. CDR1 KGHSH and CDR2 LQKENI come from the germline V gene. DNA for the CDR3: TGTGCCAGCTCACCACCGAAGACTGCGGACGAGCAGTACTTC. Translated: CASSPPKTADEQYF.

This chain uses TRBV6-1 with TRBJ2-3; 7 bases map to TRBD2. The junction had 5 bases not matched to a gene; V was cut back by 3 bases and J by 2 bases. The CDR3 length is 15 residues. Germline loops: CDR1 MNHNS, CDR2 SASEGT. DNA for the CDR3: TGTGCCAGCAGTGACAGCGGACTAGACACAGATACGCAGTATTTT. Its protein is CASSDSGLDTDTQYF.

The chain links TRBV7-9 to TRBJ2-2, with 10 bases that match TRBD2. V lost 6 bases and J lost 0; bases outside the gene matches: 7. CDR1 SEHNR and CDR2 FQNEAQ come from the germline V gene (reference sequence). CDR3 size: 17 residues. CDR3 DNA sequence: TGTGCCAGCAGGGGGGCGACTAGCGGGTCGAACACCGGGGAGCTGTTTTTT. Translation: CASRGATSGSNTGELFF.

The chain combines TRBV27 with TRBJ2-7; 10 nucleotides align to TRBD1. This CDR3 is built from 17 residues. V gave up 3 bases and J gave up 4 bases; unmatched junction bases: 12. Germline CDR1 MNHEY, CDR2 SMNVEV (reference sequence). The CDR3 DNA is TGTGCCAGCAGTTTCTTGCCCGGGACAGGGGATAGTTACGAGCAGTACTTC. As protein: CASSFLPGTGDSYEQYF.

The CDR3: CASSTPGGSTDTQYF. The CDR3 DNA is TGTGCCAGCTCAACCCCGGGCGGGAGTACAGATACGCAGTATTTT. This rearrangement joins TRBV18 to TRBJ2-3, with 7 nucleotides matching TRBD2. The CDR3 contains 15 residues. Germline V gene sequence: CDR1 KGHSH, CDR2 LQKENI. The trim removed 5 bases at V and 3 bases at J, leaving 8 bases unmatched.

This clone was recorded a few times. The chain carries TRBV27 and TRBJ1-2; TRBD1 is a possible D gene (5 bases). Trimming left V 5 bases short and J 8 bases short, with 12 bases between. There are 12 residues in the CDR3. Germline CDR1 reads MNHEY; CDR2 reads SMNVEV (reference sequence). DNA of the CDR3: TGTGCCAGCAGTGATTACAGGTGGGGCTACACCTTC. Translating gives CASSDYRWGYTF.

V and J are TRBV2 and TRBJ1-1; 7 bases map to TRBD1. The CDR3 consists of 12 residues. Unmatched junction bases numbered 1, after V lost 4 bases and J lost 5 bases. Germline V gene sequence: CDR1 SNHLY, CDR2 FYNNEI. The CDR3 DNA reads as TGTGCCAGCAGTGCACAGGGGACTGAAGCTTTCTTT. The encoded protein is CASSAQGTEAFF.

The chain uses TRBV11-3 and TRBJ1-1; no firm D call. The germline CDR1 and CDR2 sequences are SGHNT and YENEEA. V lost 5 bases and J 11 bases, leaving 15 bases between the germline ends. The CDR3 covers 12 residues. The CDR3 DNA follows: TGTGCCAGCAGCCTCCTCTCGGGTCCTGCTTTCTTT. It specifies CASSLLSGPAFF.

This clone was observed a single time. The rearrangement joins TRBV7-8 to TRBJ2-3; TRBD2 matches 7 bases. J lost 0 bases, V lost 4 bases, and 4 bases had no gene match. The CDR3 consists of 15 residues. The germline gives CDR1 SGHVS, CDR2 FQNEAQ. The CDR3 loop reads CASSSLADSTDTQYF. As DNA, the CDR3 is TGTGCCAGCAGCTCTCTAGCGGACAGCACAGATACGCAGTATTTT.

This rearrangement joins TRBV9 to TRBJ2-2; no clear D gene. The CDR3 extends over 11 amino acids. The V end was cut by 4 bases, the J end by 7 bases, with 5 bases between. Germline loops: CDR1 SGDLS, CDR2 YYNGEE. CDR3: CASSSGGELFF. The CDR3 bases are TGTGCCAGCAGCTCCGGCGGGGAGCTGTTTTTT.